In this sample, the clone carrying this TCR beta chain turned up once. The antigen is unknown. Sequenced by immunoSEQ multiplex PCR; TCRdb stores in-frame clones only, minus some. This repertoire shows 510,000 or so clones, around 88% found once; its top ten account for roughly 13%. Treatment described: over 15 received Ad26.COV2.S at low or high dose, single or two shots; roughly five received placebo; per-sample allocation not given. Sampling took place 63 days after the first vaccine or placebo injection. The sample originates from a study of Ad26.COV2.S vaccination and SARS-CoV-2 variants. Study results and caveats: Among vaccine recipients, spike-specific TCR breadth exceeded that of placebo recipients. From the TCR breadth and depth analyses, total T cell responses may have been underestimated. Participants given vaccine showed non-spike TCR breadth similar to that of placebo recipients.

The CDR3 totals 13 residues. V was pared by 5 bases and J by 8 bases, with 12 bases between. Germline-derived CDR1 and CDR2 are SGHNT and YENEEA. The chain has TRBV11-3 and TRBJ1-4; TRBD1 might be the D (5 bases). This TCR came from a person aged 18 to 59 who received the Ad26.COV2.S COVID-19 vaccine or a placebo. The input for sequencing was peripheral blood, taken in a trial of Ad26.COV2.S vaccine versus placebo. CDR3 sequence: CASSPGPGEKLFF. The CDR3 DNA reads as TGTGCCAGCAGCCCGGGACCGGGGGAAAAACTGTTTTTT.